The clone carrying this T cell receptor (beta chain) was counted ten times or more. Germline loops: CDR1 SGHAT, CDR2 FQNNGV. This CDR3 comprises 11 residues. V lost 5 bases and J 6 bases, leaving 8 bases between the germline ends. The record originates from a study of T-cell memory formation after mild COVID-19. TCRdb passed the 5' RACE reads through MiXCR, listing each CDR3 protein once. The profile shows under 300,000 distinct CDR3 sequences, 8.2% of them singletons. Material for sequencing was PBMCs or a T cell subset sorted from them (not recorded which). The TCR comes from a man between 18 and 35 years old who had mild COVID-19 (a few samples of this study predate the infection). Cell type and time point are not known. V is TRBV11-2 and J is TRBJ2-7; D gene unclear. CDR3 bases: TGTGCCAGCAGCCCACAAGGCGAGCAGTACTTC. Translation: CASSPQGEQYF.